This T cell receptor beta chain was captured in a study of CD8+CD57+ T cells in acquired aplastic anemia. Study details: When averaged, DNA from sorted CD4+ and CD8+ cells came to 3.2 ug.

It was patients with CD8+CD57+ cell expansion by flow cytometry who were chosen for sequencing. Severe acquired aplastic anemia was the diagnosis recorded for all patients. Sampling of blood occurred while the patients had still received no therapy. Findings and caveats of the study: Sharing between patients and controls was observed for twenty-nine CD8+ CDR3 sequences.

Genomic DNA constituted the template upon which TCR beta VDJ and CDR3 profiling was performed. TCRdb re-analysed the reads in MiXCR, keeping a single row per CDR3 protein. The repertoire includes a few hundred thousand distinct CDR3 sequences, around three fifths of them detected once, and 1% to 1.5% sits in the top ten. Remarks on this clonotype: Its antigen is still unknown.

The CDR3 runs 14 residues. Deletions cut 4 bases from V and 10 bases from J, with 17 bases between. Germline CDR1 and CDR2: SNHLY and FYNNEI. The chain employs TRBV2 and TRBJ1-5; the D gene is possibly TRBD1 (5 bases). This TCR derives from a human donor with aplastic anemia. Sample: sorted CD4+, CD8+, or CD8+CD57+ T cells (not recorded which) from PBMCs. The CDR3 DNA reads as TGTGCCAGCAGTGGAGGTTGGGGCAGGGAACCCCAGCATTTT. This encodes CASSGGWGREPQHF. Drawing the rest from reference TRBV2 and TRBJ1-5, the complete variable domain is EPEVTQTPSHQVTQMGQEVILRCVPISNHLYFYWYRQILGQKVEFLVSFYNNEISEKSEIFDDQFSVERPDGSNFTLKIRSTKLEDSAMYFCASSGGWGREPQHFGDGTRLSIL.